These 20 T cell receptor beta chains originate from one sample sequenced in a study of control samples from healthy donors and cancer patients. The assay was immunoSEQ multiplex PCR, and TCRdb's table has in-frame clones only and misses some. The sample contains approximately 100,000 clones, approximately 86% of which appear only once. Material: blood. The receptors were gathered from a man younger than 45 in good health.

The chain couples TRBV24-1 to TRBJ1-5; the D is unclear. V was pared by 2 bases and J by 3 bases, with 16 bases between. The CDR3 runs 17 residues. CDR1 and CDR2 from the germline V gene are KGHDR and SFDVKD. Here the CDR3 reads CATSDSVGLGFNQPQHF. The CDR3 nucleotides read TGTGCCACCAGTGATTCGGTGGGGTTGGGATTCAATCAGCCCCAGCATTTT.

The CDR3 coding sequence is TGTGCCAGTAGTATTACGGCAGGGCAGTCGGGCGAGCAGTACTTC. Its protein product is CASSITAGQSGEQYF. The rearrangement joins TRBV19 to TRBJ2-7; tentatively, D is TRBD1 (5 bases). CDR1 and CDR2 from the germline V gene are LNHDA and SQIVND (reference sequence). V dropped 3 bases and J dropped 6 bases, with 18 bases sitting between them. The CDR3 extends over 15 amino acids.

V is TRBV28 and J is TRBJ1-5; 8 bases align to TRBD1. Germline loops: CDR1 MDHEN, CDR2 SYDVKM. The length of the CDR3 is 14 residues. V trimming: 9 bases; J trimming: 4 bases; junction bases outside the gene matches: 8. The CDR3 sequence: CASRQGARNQPQHF. The CDR3 DNA follows: TGTGCCAGTCGTCAGGGGGCGCGGAATCAGCCCCAGCATTTT.

V usage is TRBV10-3 and J usage is TRBJ2-7, with D tentatively TRBD1 or TRBD2 (5 bases each). The V end was cut by 8 bases, the J end by 4 bases, with 15 bases between. Germline V gene lookup returns CDR1 ENHRY and CDR2 SYGVKD. The CDR3 covers 13 residues. CDR3 loop: CAIGTRKEYEQYF. The CDR3, as DNA: TGTGCCATCGGGACGAGGAAGGAATACGAGCAGTACTTC.

This chain connects TRBV5-1 to TRBJ2-7, with D hard to call. Trimming cost V 0 bases and J 2 bases, with 9 bases left between them. This CDR3 is built from 14 residues. CDR1 SGHRS and CDR2 YFSETQ come from the germline V gene. DNA for the CDR3: TGCGCCAGCAGCTTGGCCGCTCCTACCTACGAGCAGTACTTC. This translates into CASSLAAPTYEQYF. The whole variable domain, remainder taken from reference TRBV5-1 and TRBJ2-7, is KAGVTQTPRYLIKTRGQQVTLSCSPISGHRSVSWYQQTPGQGLQFLFEYFSETQRNKGNFPGRFSGRQFSNSRSEMNVSTLELGDSALYLCASSLAAPTYEQYFGPGTRLTVT.

V is TRBV28 and J is TRBJ2-5; D is unclear. The CDR3 has 13 residues. Germline CDR1 reads MDHEN; CDR2 reads SYDVKM. Trimming left V 2 bases short and J 2 bases short, with 6 bases between. The CDR3 coding sequence is TGTGCCAGCAGTTTAGCCCAACAAGAGACCCAGTACTTC. Translating it yields CASSLAQQETQYF.

The rearrangement links TRBV24-1 to TRBJ2-1; D may be TRBD2 (6 bases). Deletions cut 8 bases from V and 1 base from J, with 8 bases between. Germline assignment: CDR1 KGHDR and CDR2 SFDVKD. CDR3 length equals 13 residues. The CDR3 DNA is TGTGCCACCACTGCGGGGTCCTACAATGAGCAGTTCTTC. Protein sequence: CATTAGSYNEQFF.

This rearrangement joins TRBV19 to TRBJ1-5, with D unclear. The ends were cut back, 3 bases at V and 2 bases at J, with 11 bases in the middle. The CDR3 is 15 amino acids. Germline CDR1 LNHDA, CDR2 SQIVND (reference sequence). The CDR3: CASSIKGSGNQPQHF. The CDR3 DNA is TGTGCCAGTAGTATCAAAGGGTCGGGCAATCAGCCCCAGCATTTT.

This chain links TRBV24-1 with TRBJ2-1, with 9 bases fitting TRBD1. This CDR3 contains 16 residues. V lost 7 bases to trimming and J lost 4 bases; unmatched junction nucleotides: 10. Germline loops: CDR1 KGHDR, CDR2 SFDVKD. The CDR3 DNA reads as TGTGCCACCAGAGGCCTCGGGACAGGGCTATACAATGAGCAGTTCTTC. Protein: CATRGLGTGLYNEQFF.

The CDR3 DNA follows: TGTGCCAGCAGTTACGCAGGTAGCTCCTACAATGAGCAGTTCTTC. This codes for CASSYAGSSYNEQFF. The V and J genes are TRBV6-2 or TRBV6-3 and TRBJ2-1, with D hard to call. The CDR3 loop spans 15 amino acids. Trimming removed 2 bases from V and 0 bases from J, with 8 bases in between. The germline gives CDR1 MNHEY, CDR2 SVGEGT.

The V and J genes are TRBV7-7 and TRBJ2-2; the match to TRBD1 covers 8 bases. The CDR3 runs to 15 residues. V lost 5 bases and J lost 1; bases outside the gene matches: 3. CDR1 is SSHAT and CDR2 is FNYEAQ in the germline V gene (reference sequence). The CDR3 DNA reads TGTGCCAGCAGCACCGGGACAGGGAACACCGGGGAGCTGTTTTTT. Its protein product is CASSTGTGNTGELFF. Full variable domain (missing parts from reference TRBV7-7 and TRBJ2-2): GAGVSQSPRYKVTKRGQDVTLRCDPISSHATLYWYQQALGQGPEFLTYFNYEAQPDKSGLPSDRFSAERPEGSISTLTIQRTEQRDSAMYRCASSTGTGNTGELFFGEGSRLTVL.

This rearrangement joins TRBV6-4 to TRBJ2-1, with TRBD2 matching 8 bases. The CDR3 is 16 amino acids. V lost 5 bases, J lost 4 bases, and 10 bases stayed unmatched. The V gene's germline CDR1 is MRHNA and CDR2 SNTAGT. CDR3 coding DNA: TGTGCCAGCAGTCTAACGGGAGGGGCGACATACAATGAGCAGTTCTTC. Its translation: CASSLTGGATYNEQFF.

The chain employs TRBV6-5 and TRBJ2-7; TRBD1 matches at 9 bases. Germline V gives CDR1 MNHEY, CDR2 SVGAGI. Unmatched junction bases numbered 8, after V lost 6 bases and J lost 2 bases. This CDR3 region has 15 residues. The CDR3 region is CASSAEGDRAYEQYF. The CDR3 DNA sequence: TGTGCCAGCAGCGCCGAGGGGGACAGGGCCTACGAGCAGTACTTC.

In the case of this clone: Other nucleotide sequences from this sample produce the same CDR3. This chain links TRBV7-2 with TRBJ1-2, with 7 bases matching TRBD1. Trimming removed 4 bases from V and 3 bases from J; junction bases left unmatched: 2. The CDR3 is 13 residues long. Germline V gene data show CDR1 as SGHTA and CDR2 as FQGNSA. CDR3 protein: CASSSGTDYGYTF. DNA for the CDR3: TGTGCCAGCAGCTCGGGGACAGACTATGGCTACACCTTC. Looking up the rest from reference TRBV7-2 and TRBJ1-2 gives the full variable domain: GAGVSQSPSNKVTEKGKDVELRCDPISGHTALYWYRQSLGQGLEFLIYFQGNSAPDKSGLPSDRFSAERTGGSVSTLTIQRTQQEDSAVYLCASSSGTDYGYTFGSGTRLTVV.

In the case of this clone: Distinct nucleotide sequences in the sample also encode this CDR3. This chain joins TRBV3-1 (or the pseudogene TRBV3-2) and TRBJ2-7; D unresolved. This CDR3 region has 12 residues. The germline V gene encodes CDR1 LGHDT and CDR2 YNNKEL (reference sequence). V was clipped by 0 bases and J by 3 bases, with 3 bases between them. The chain's CDR3 is CASSQDRYEQYF. The CDR3 DNA reads TGTGCCAGCAGCCAAGATCGCTACGAGCAGTACTTC.

This clone is a singleton in its sample. The chain recombines TRBV6-5 with TRBJ2-5, with 10 bases that match TRBD1. The ends lost 8 bases at V and 5 bases at J; junction bases unmatched: 8. The germline CDR1 and CDR2 sequences are MNHEY and SVGAGI. The CDR3 contains 14 residues. The CDR3 sequence: CASGQTGGRETQYF. The CDR3, as DNA: TGTGCCAGCGGACAGACAGGGGGCCGGGAGACCCAGTACTTC.

This chain uses TRBV20-1 with TRBJ1-2; possible D gene TRBD1, 6 bases. V was pared by 6 bases and J by 8 bases, with 13 bases between. Germline CDR1 reads DFQATT; CDR2 reads SNEGSKA (reference sequence). The CDR3 totals 11 residues. Here the CDR3 DNA reads TGCAGTGCGGAAGGGGGGTTGGGCTACACCTTC. It specifies CSAEGGLGYTF.

The count of this clone is one. The chain links TRBV27 to TRBJ2-7, with 9 bases matching TRBD1. V lost 4 bases and J lost 2; bases outside the gene matches: 15. This CDR3 has 18 residues. CDR1 is MNHEY, CDR2 SMNVEV, per germline (reference sequence). CDR3 region: CASSSLRGRTGVTYEQYF. The CDR3 DNA is TGTGCCAGCAGTTCCCTACGCGGAAGGACAGGGGTAACCTACGAGCAGTACTTC.

This rearrangement joins TRBV27 to TRBJ2-5; D not resolved. The germline V gene has CDR1 MNHEY and CDR2 SMNVEV (reference sequence). This CDR3 region has 13 residues. Trimming cost V 3 bases and J 1 base, with 6 bases left between them. The CDR3 protein is CASSLRSQETQYF. CDR3 coding DNA: TGTGCCAGCAGTTTGAGGTCCCAAGAGACCCAGTACTTC.

The chain links TRBV11-2 to TRBJ2-1; D is uncertain. CDR1 SGHAT and CDR2 FQNNGV come from the germline V gene. Between the trimmed V and J ends, which lost 2 bases and 5 bases, there was a span of 13 bases. There are 15 residues in the CDR3. The CDR3 DNA reads as TGTGCCAGCAGCTTACCCACGGTGTCCGACAATGAGCAGTTCTTC. This codes for CASSLPTVSDNEQFF.